The clone carrying this TCR beta chain has at least ten counts. Its antigen is not known. This entry belongs to a study of breast tumors, draining lymph nodes, adjacent tissues. CDR1 SGDLS and CDR2 YYNGEE come from the germline V gene. Trimming left V 0 bases short and J 2 bases short, with 8 bases between. This CDR3 region has 14 residues. TCRdb recomputed calls from the multiplex PCR reads with MiXCR, one row per CDR3 protein. The table has around 300,000 distinct CDR3 sequences, 30% seen once; the top ten hold under 1.2%. Notes on the study in general: Compared with basal-like, luminal-like tumors shared significantly more repertoire with nontumor tissue. Findings are consistent with lymph node origin and intratumoral expansion of most tumor T cells. Tumors had less TCR diversity than lymph nodes, more than nontumor tissue. Tumor T cell lymph node origin was a supported hypothesis, not proven.

Samples came from axillary lymph nodes draining the breast cancer. This receptor was taken from a female donor with breast cancer. Some clones in this sample may be carry-over from other donors' samples. Sequencing was done on a sample of axillary lymph node tissue. The gene calls are TRBV9 and TRBJ1-2; tentative D call: TRBD1 (5 bases). The DNA of the CDR3 is TGTGCCAGCAGCGTAGAGGGGCAAAACTATGGCTACACCTTC. Protein: CASSVEGQNYGYTF.